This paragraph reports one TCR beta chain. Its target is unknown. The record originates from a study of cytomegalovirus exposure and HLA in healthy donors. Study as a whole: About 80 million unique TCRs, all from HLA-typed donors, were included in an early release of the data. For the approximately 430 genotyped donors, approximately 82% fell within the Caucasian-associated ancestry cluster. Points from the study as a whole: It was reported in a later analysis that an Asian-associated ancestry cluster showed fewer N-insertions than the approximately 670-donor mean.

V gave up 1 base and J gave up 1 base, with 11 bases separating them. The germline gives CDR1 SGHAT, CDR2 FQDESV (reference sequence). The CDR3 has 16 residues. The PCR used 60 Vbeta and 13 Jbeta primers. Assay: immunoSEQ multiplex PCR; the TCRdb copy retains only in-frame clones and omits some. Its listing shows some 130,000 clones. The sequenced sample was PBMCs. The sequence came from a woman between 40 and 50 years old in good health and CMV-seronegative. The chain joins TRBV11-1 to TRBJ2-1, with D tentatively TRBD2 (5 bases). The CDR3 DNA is TGTGCCAGCAGCTTAGAACCCGGGATATCCTACAATGAGCAGTTCTTC. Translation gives CASSLEPGISYNEQFF.